One and the same sample provided the 30 T cell receptor beta chains below, sequenced in a study of cytomegalovirus exposure and HLA in healthy donors. PCR primers comprised 60 Vbeta and 13 Jbeta primers. Some clones are missing from TCRdb's copy, which holds only in-frame ones; the method was immunoSEQ multiplex PCR. The sample contains about 130,000 clones, 79% of which appear only once. Sequencing was performed on PBMCs. The receptors were sampled from a man aged 40-49 years in good health and CMV-seropositive.

In this sample, this clone turned up once. This chain links TRBV19 with TRBJ2-7, with a weak D call TRBD1 (6 bases). Trimming removed 5 bases from V and 5 bases from J, with 13 bases in between. The CDR3 is made up of 13 amino acids. From germline, CDR1 is LNHDA and CDR2 SQIVND (reference sequence). CDR3 bases: TGTGCCAGTAGTCGTACAGGGATCGACGAGCAGTACTTC. This gives the protein CASSRTGIDEQYF.

The CDR3 DNA is TGTGCCAGCACCATAGGGGCCATTAACTATGGCTACACCTTC. It translates to CASTIGAINYGYTF. The chain employs TRBV5-6 and TRBJ1-2, with D possibly TRBD1 on 5 matching bases. The V gene's germline CDR1 is SGHDT and CDR2 YYEEEE. V was clipped by 6 bases and J by 1 base, with 13 bases between them. CDR3 size: 14 residues.

The chain employs TRBV4-1 and TRBJ2-3; 10 nucleotides match TRBD2. The CDR3 length is 18 residues. Per the germline V gene, CDR1 is MGHRA and CDR2 is YSYEKL. The V gene end was trimmed by 0 bases and the J gene end by 6 bases; junction bases not matched to a gene: 12. CDR3 amino acids: CASSQDSGASGSGDTQYF. The CDR3 DNA follows: TGCGCCAGCAGCCAAGACTCGGGGGCTAGCGGGAGCGGCGATACGCAGTATTTT.

This clone was detected once. This chain links TRBV9 with TRBJ2-7; 11 nucleotides align to TRBD1. The CDR3 contains 15 residues. V gave up 0 bases and J gave up 3 bases; unmatched junction bases: 2. Germline-derived CDR1 and CDR2 are SGDLS and YYNGEE. CDR3 sequence reads: CASSVEGTGGYEQYF. CDR3 DNA: TGTGCCAGCAGCGTAGAGGGGACAGGGGGCTACGAGCAGTACTTC.

The chain carries TRBV29-1 and TRBJ1-1; a possible D gene is TRBD1 (5 bases). Germline lookup yields CDR1 SQVTM and CDR2 ANQGSEA. V gave up 7 bases and J gave up 4 bases, with 22 bases separating them. The CDR3 loop spans 15 amino acids. Here the CDR3 DNA reads TGCAGCGCCCCAAGCGAGCAGGGTTCGGGCACTGAAGCTTTCTTT. Amino acids: CSAPSEQGSGTEAFF.

V gene TRBV6-6 combines with J gene TRBJ2-7; D unclear. The CDR3 contains 13 residues. In germline, CDR1 is MNHNY, CDR2 SVGAGI (reference sequence). V lost 0 bases, J lost 5 bases, and 8 bases lay in between. The CDR3 DNA reads as TGTGCCAGCAGTTACTCGCCAGAAGACGAGCAGTACTTC. It encodes CASSYSPEDEQYF.

J is TRBJ2-1 and V is TRBV6-5, with D unclear. The V gene lost 4 bases and the J gene lost 2 bases, with 3 bases spanning the gap. This CDR3 has 12 residues. The germline gives CDR1 MNHEY, CDR2 SVGAGI. DNA of the CDR3: TGTGCCAGCAGTTCTACCTACAATGAGCAGTTCTTC. It codes for CASSSTYNEQFF.

This clone occurred many times. The chain carries TRBV2 and TRBJ1-5; D not certain. Germline assignment: CDR1 SNHLY and CDR2 FYNNEI. Trimming cost V 1 base and J 2 bases, with 9 bases left between them. The CDR3 spans 15 residues. The CDR3 spells CASSEEWLGNQPQHF. CDR3 nucleotide sequence: TGTGCCAGCAGTGAAGAGTGGCTTGGCAATCAGCCCCAGCATTTT. The whole variable domain, filled in from reference TRBV2 and TRBJ1-5, reads EPEVTQTPSHQVTQMGQEVILRCVPISNHLYFYWYRQILGQKVEFLVSFYNNEISEKSEIFDDQFSVERPDGSNFTLKIRSTKLEDSAMYFCASSEEWLGNQPQHFGDGTRLSIL.

The chain has TRBV14 and TRBJ2-1, with D maybe TRBD2 (6 bases). The CDR3 is 14 amino acids. The V gene lost 3 bases and the J gene lost 9 bases, with 15 bases spanning the gap. The germline CDR1 and CDR2 sequences are SGHDN and FVKESK. The CDR3, as DNA: TGTGCCAGCAGCCAGGGACTGGGGTATGCTGAGCAGTTCTTC. The encoded protein is CASSQGLGYAEQFF.

This rearrangement joins TRBV6-1 to TRBJ2-5, with TRBD2 matching 10 bases. Germline lookup yields CDR1 MNHNS and CDR2 SASEGT. V lost 3 bases, J lost 4 bases, and 14 bases stayed unmatched. This CDR3 comprises 18 residues. CDR3 bases: TGTGCCAGCAGTGATTTGGCTAGCGGGAGCCTCACCCCAGAGACCCAGTACTTC. Protein product: CASSDLASGSLTPETQYF.

This clone was observed a handful of times. The rearrangement links TRBV13 to TRBJ1-1, with 7 bases matching TRBD1. Trimming removed 4 bases from V and 6 bases from J; junction bases left unmatched: 5. Germline V CDR1 and CDR2: PRHDT, FYEKMQ (reference sequence). CDR3 length: 13 amino acids. The CDR3 is CASSSTGEAEAFF. CDR3 DNA sequence: TGTGCCAGCAGCTCCACAGGGGAGGCTGAAGCTTTCTTT.

This clone was seen a handful of times. This sequence joins TRBV15 and TRBJ2-5; 7 nucleotides match TRBD2. Germline values: CDR1 LNHNV, CDR2 YYDKDF (reference sequence). Trimming cost V 1 base and J 4 bases; bases outside gene matches: 3. The CDR3 loop spans 14 amino acids. The CDR3 DNA is TGTGCCACCAGCAGAGTTGGGAGGGGAGAGACCCAGTACTTC. Its protein product is CATSRVGRGETQYF.

This chain links TRBV4-1 with TRBJ2-1; 12 nucleotides agree with TRBD2. The CDR3 is 16 residues long. Germline V gene data show CDR1 as MGHRA and CDR2 as YSYEKL. V lost 1 base, J lost 4 bases, and 2 bases stayed unmatched. CDR3 bases: TGCGCCAGCAGCCAAGGGACTAGCGGGACTTACAATGAGCAGTTCTTC. Its protein product is CASSQGTSGTYNEQFF.

The chain is built from TRBV28 and TRBJ2-7, with TRBD1 as a possible D gene (5 bases). CDR3 length equals 12 residues. The germline gives CDR1 MDHEN, CDR2 SYDVKM. The germline V and J ends were trimmed by 8 bases and 2 bases, with 10 bases remaining between them. The CDR3 sequence: CASEDTTYEQYF. CDR3 DNA: TGTGCCAGCGAGGACACCACCTACGAGCAGTACTTC.

Details on this clone: The junction does not match germline at one end; this may be a read error. The J gene is TRBJ1-1, the V gene TRBV7-9; TRBD1 matches at 9 bases. The CDR3 is made up of 15 amino acids. Germline values: CDR1 SEHNR, CDR2 FQNEAQ (reference sequence). The CDR3 region has the DNA TGTTCCAGCAGCCCGGACAGGGGCTTAGGCACTGAAGCTTTCTTT. It yields the protein CSSSPDRGLGTEAFF.

The J gene is TRBJ2-1, the V gene TRBV7-8, with 10 bases identical to TRBD2. Germline V gene sequence: CDR1 SGHVS, CDR2 FQNEAQ. The CDR3 runs to 16 residues. The V gene end was trimmed by 5 bases and the J gene end by 5 bases; junction bases not matched to a gene: 9. CDR3 residues: CASSQEREGPDNEQFF. CDR3 nucleotide sequence: TGTGCCAGCAGCCAAGAGCGGGAGGGCCCCGACAATGAGCAGTTCTTC.

CDR3 DNA: TGTGCCTGGAGTGTAGGACTAGCGGGAGCGAGAGAGACCCAGTACTTC. Protein sequence: CAWSVGLAGARETQYF. The rearrangement links TRBV30 to TRBJ2-5; 13 bases fit TRBD2. This CDR3 spans 16 amino acids. Per germline, CDR1 GTSNPN and CDR2 SVGIG (reference sequence). The V segment lost 0 bases and the J segment 4 bases; nucleotides outside the gene matches: 5.

Comments on this clone: An end of the junction differs from the germline gene, which may be a read error. This CDR3 is also generated by other DNA sequences in the sample. The CDR3 region has the DNA TGTTCCAGCAGCGCACAGGGCTACGAGCAGTACTTC. Protein: CSSSAQGYEQYF. The V and J genes are TRBV7-9 and TRBJ2-7, with D possibly TRBD1 on 6 matching bases. Germline-derived CDR1 and CDR2 are SEHNR and FQNEAQ (reference sequence). CDR3 length: 12 residues.

The chain combines TRBV28 with TRBJ2-7, with TRBD2 matching 11 bases. CDR3 length equals 16 residues. CDR1 is MDHEN and CDR2 is SYDVKM in the germline V gene. J lost 2 bases, V lost 2 bases, and 5 bases had no gene match. The CDR3 is CASSLLGTSGTYEQYF. CDR3 coding DNA: TGTGCCAGCAGTTTACTCGGGACTAGCGGAACCTACGAGCAGTACTTC.

This clone was seen just once. The rearrangement uses TRBV5-1 and TRBJ2-5; D is perhaps TRBD1 (5 bases). The J call is doubtful: the DNA matches TRBJ2-7 better. The V gene's germline CDR1 is SGHRS and CDR2 YFSETQ. The CDR3 runs 15 residues. The CDR3 DNA is TGCGCCAGCAGCTCAGGGCAGCATTTATCCTACGAGCAGTACTTC. Translation gives CASSSGQHLSYEQYF.

The V call is TRBV4-1, the J call TRBJ1-1; 8 positions agree with TRBD1. Germline trimming cut 2 bases from V and 6 bases from J; bases unmatched to any gene: 8. CDR1 MGHRA and CDR2 YSYEKL come from the germline V gene. This CDR3 is 15 amino acids long. The CDR3 DNA is TGCGCCAGCAGCCAATTTGCAGGGGGCGCCTCTGAAGCTTTCTTT. It yields the protein CASSQFAGGASEAFF.

The rearrangement links TRBV9 to TRBJ2-2; 7 bases fit TRBD1. Germline V lookup: CDR1 SGDLS, CDR2 YYNGEE. The V segment lost 2 bases and the J segment 4 bases; nucleotides outside the gene matches: 5. The CDR3 contains 15 residues. Written as DNA, the CDR3 is TGTGCCAGCAGCGTCACAGGGGTCCGCACCGGGGAGCTGTTTTTT. Protein product: CASSVTGVRTGELFF.

This chain connects TRBV7-2 to TRBJ1-2, with TRBD1 matching 7 bases. The CDR3 is 15 residues long. From germline, CDR1 is SGHTA and CDR2 FQGNSA. Trimming removed 5 bases from V and 4 bases from J; junction bases left unmatched: 10. Here the CDR3 DNA reads TGTGCCAGCAGCCTTCGGGACAGTTACGTCTATGGCTACACCTTC. Protein: CASSLRDSYVYGYTF.

The V gene is TRBV19, the J gene TRBJ1-1; TRBD1 aligns across 7 bases. CDR3 length: 12 amino acids. The V gene end was trimmed by 3 bases and the J gene end by 10 bases; junction bases not matched to a gene: 5. Per the germline V gene, CDR1 is LNHDA and CDR2 is SQIVND (reference sequence). The CDR3 loop is CASSIRDRGAFF. The DNA of the CDR3 is TGTGCCAGTAGTATCCGGGACAGAGGAGCTTTCTTT.

This sequence joins TRBV6-1 and TRBJ2-3, with TRBD2 as a possible D gene (6 bases). There are 16 residues in the CDR3. CDR1 is MNHNS and CDR2 is SASEGT in the germline V gene. V lost 4 bases to trimming and J lost 0 bases, with 14 bases between them. CDR3 loop: CASSVQDGTSTDTQYF. Written as DNA, the CDR3 is TGTGCCAGCAGTGTCCAGGACGGGACTAGCACAGATACGCAGTATTTT.

About this clone itself: The DNA is omitted, as the CDR3 cannot be located on it reliably, and the CDR3 follows TCRdb's listing. The chain links TRBV30 to TRBJ2-3; the table calls TRBD2, which could not be checked here. The CDR3 is made up of 11 amino acids, end residues included. Germline CDR1 is GTSNPN and CDR2 is SVGIG (reference sequence). The CDR3 here is CAWGSGTSRYF.

The V call is TRBV6-6, the J call TRBJ2-5; possibly TRBD2 for D (6 bases). The CDR3 loop spans 11 amino acids. Deletions cut 6 bases from V and 9 bases from J, with 11 bases between. CDR1 MNHNY and CDR2 SVGAGI come from the germline V gene (reference sequence). CDR3 residues: CASSQRDSQYF. DNA of the CDR3: TGTGCCAGCAGCCAACGGGACTCCCAGTACTTC.

This rearrangement joins TRBV27 to TRBJ1-5; 7 bases line up with TRBD1. The CDR3 is 14 residues long. Germline V gene data show CDR1 as MNHEY and CDR2 as SMNVEV (reference sequence). Trimming took 4 bases from V and 5 from J; bases not matched to a gene: 5. The CDR3 is CASSSLQGDQPQHF. In DNA form, the CDR3 reads TGTGCCAGCAGTTCCCTCCAGGGGGATCAGCCCCAGCATTTT.

Only one count was recorded for this clone. This rearrangement joins TRBV18 to TRBJ1-1; no firm D call. V lost 6 bases to trimming and J lost 1 base, with 9 bases between them. Germline V gene sequence: CDR1 KGHSH, CDR2 LQKENI. This CDR3 region has 13 residues. CDR3 sequence: CASSLSGNTEAFF. Written as DNA, the CDR3 is TGTGCCAGCTCCCTCAGTGGGAACACTGAAGCTTTCTTT. The entire variable domain, with the rest obtained from reference TRBV18 and TRBJ1-1, is as follows: NAGVMQNPRHLVRRRGQEARLRCSPMKGHSHVYWYRQLPEEGLKFMVYLQKENIIDESGMPKERFSAEFPKEGPSILRIQQVVRGDSAAYFCASSLSGNTEAFFGQGTRLTVV.

V and J are TRBV28 and TRBJ1-2; 7 nucleotides align to TRBD1. The J segment lost 8 bases and the V segment lost 4 bases, leaving 13 bases of the junction unmatched. The CDR3 totals 15 residues. Germline V gives CDR1 MDHEN, CDR2 SYDVKM. CDR3 region: CASSSPAVGGWGYTF. CDR3 coding DNA: TGTGCCAGCAGTTCCCCGGCAGTAGGGGGCTGGGGCTACACCTTC.